This TCR beta chain was observed in a study of T cell repertoires in cytomegalovirus infection. As for the study in general: An indication of both CMV infection and matching HLA type came from public TCR beta signatures.

This clonotype was picked up many times. Via MiXCR, TCRdb re-called the reads, giving one row per CDR3 protein. This sample has almost 300,000 distinct CDR3 sequences; around 10% occur once, and the top ten carry over 2.5%. The CDR3 covers 11 residues. CDR1 is MNHNS and CDR2 is SASEGT in the germline V gene. V lost 7 bases and J 4 bases, leaving 5 bases between the germline ends. The genes are TRBV6-1 and TRBJ2-1; D is unresolved. The receptor's source is a human donor in good health (CMV status not recorded). Some clones in this sample may be carry-over from other donors' samples. The sample comprised PBMCs. As DNA, the CDR3 is TGTGCCAGCAAGGAGTACAATGAGCAGTTCTTC. Residues: CASKEYNEQFF.